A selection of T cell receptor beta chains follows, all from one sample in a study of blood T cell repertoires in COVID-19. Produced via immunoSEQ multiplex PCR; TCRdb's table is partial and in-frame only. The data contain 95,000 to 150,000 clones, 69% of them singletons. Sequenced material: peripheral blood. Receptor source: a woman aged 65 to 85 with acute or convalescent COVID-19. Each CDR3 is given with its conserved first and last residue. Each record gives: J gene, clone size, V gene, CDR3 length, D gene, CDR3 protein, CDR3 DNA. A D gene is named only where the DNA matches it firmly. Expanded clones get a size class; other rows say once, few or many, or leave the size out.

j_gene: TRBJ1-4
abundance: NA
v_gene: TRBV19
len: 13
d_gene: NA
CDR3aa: CASRNRQGEKLFF
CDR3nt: TGTGCCAGTAGAAATCGACAAGGTGAAAAACTGTTTTTT

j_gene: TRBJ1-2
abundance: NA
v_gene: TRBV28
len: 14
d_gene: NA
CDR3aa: CASSLLGPFRGYTF
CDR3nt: TGTGCCAGCAGTTTATTGGGCCCGTTCCGCGGCTACACCTTC

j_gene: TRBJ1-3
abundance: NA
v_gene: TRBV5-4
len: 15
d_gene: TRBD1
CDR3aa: CASSTTGWAGNTIYF
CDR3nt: TGTGCCAGCAGCACGACAGGGTGGGCTGGAAACACCATATATTTT

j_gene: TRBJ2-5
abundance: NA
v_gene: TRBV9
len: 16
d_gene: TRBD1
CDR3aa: CASSEGRTGGRETQYF
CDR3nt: TGTGCCAGCAGCGAGGGGCGGACAGGGGGCCGAGAGACCCAGTACTTC

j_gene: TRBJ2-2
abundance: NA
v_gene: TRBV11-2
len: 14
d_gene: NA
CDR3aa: CASSLESGIRELFF
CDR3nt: TGTGCCAGCAGCTTAGAGTCGGGGATCAGGGAGCTGTTTTTT

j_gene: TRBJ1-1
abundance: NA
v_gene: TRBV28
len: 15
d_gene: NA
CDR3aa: CASSLGGVMNTEAFF
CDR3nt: TGTGCCAGCAGTTTGGGGGGGGTAATGAACACTGAAGCTTTCTTT

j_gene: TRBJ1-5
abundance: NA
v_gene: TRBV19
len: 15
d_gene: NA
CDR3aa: CASTVRGGNNQPQHF
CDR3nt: TGTGCCAGTACGGTCAGAGGGGGTAACAATCAGCCCCAGCATTTT

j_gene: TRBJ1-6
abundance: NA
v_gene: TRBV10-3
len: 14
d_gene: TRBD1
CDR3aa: CAISKQGANSPLHF
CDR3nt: TGTGCCATCAGCAAACAGGGGGCTAATTCACCCCTCCACTTT

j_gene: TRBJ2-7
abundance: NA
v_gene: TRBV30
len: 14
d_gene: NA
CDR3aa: CAWKPAGPIYEQYF
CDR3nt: TGTGCCTGGAAGCCTGCAGGGCCAATCTACGAGCAGTACTTC

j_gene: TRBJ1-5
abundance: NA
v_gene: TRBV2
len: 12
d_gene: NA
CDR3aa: CASTRGNQPQHF
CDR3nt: TGTGCCAGCACCCGAGGCAATCAGCCCCAGCATTTT

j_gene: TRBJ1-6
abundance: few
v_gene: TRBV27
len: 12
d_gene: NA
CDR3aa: CASGGDNWSLHF
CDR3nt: TGTGCCAGCGGGGGCGACAATTGGTCCCTCCACTTT

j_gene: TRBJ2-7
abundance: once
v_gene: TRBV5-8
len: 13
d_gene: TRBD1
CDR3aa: CASSPWTGHEQYF
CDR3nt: TGTGCCAGCAGCCCATGGACAGGACACGAGCAGTACTTC

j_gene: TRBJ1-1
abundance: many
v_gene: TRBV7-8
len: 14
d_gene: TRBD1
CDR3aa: CASSPTGSPSEAFF
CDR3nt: TGTGCCAGCAGCCCGACAGGGTCCCCTTCTGAAGCTTTCTTT

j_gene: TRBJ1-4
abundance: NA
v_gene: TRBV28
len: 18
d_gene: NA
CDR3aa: CASSTYWASGHLGEKLFF
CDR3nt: TGTGCCAGCAGTACCTATTGGGCCTCAGGACACCTGGGGGAAAAACTGTTTTTT

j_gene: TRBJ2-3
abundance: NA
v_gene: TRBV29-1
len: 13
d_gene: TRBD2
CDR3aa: CSVDRGGTDTQYF
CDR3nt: TGCAGCGTTGACCGGGGGGGAACAGATACGCAGTATTTT

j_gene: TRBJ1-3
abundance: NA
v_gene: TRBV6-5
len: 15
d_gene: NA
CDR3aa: CASCIDRHSGNTIYF
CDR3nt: TGTGCCAGCTGTATCGACAGGCACTCTGGAAACACCATATATTTT

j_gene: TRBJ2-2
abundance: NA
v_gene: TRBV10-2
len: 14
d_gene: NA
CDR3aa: CASSVLRSTGELFF
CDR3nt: TGCGCCAGCAGCGTCTTACGTAGCACCGGGGAGCTGTTTTTT

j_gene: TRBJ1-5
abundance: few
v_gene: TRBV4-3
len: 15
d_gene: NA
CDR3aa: CASSQVLTADQPQHF
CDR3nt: TGCGCCAGCAGCCAAGTTTTGACCGCGGATCAGCCCCAGCATTTT

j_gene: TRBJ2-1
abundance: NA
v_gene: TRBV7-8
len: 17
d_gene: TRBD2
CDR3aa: CASSSRVTSGGDNEQFF
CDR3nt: TGTGCCAGCAGCTCTCGAGTTACTAGCGGGGGGGACAATGAGCAGTTCTTC

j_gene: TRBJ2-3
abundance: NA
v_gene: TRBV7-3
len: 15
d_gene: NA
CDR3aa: CASSFRAAEADTQYF
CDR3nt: TGTGCCAGCAGCTTTCGCGCAGCCGAGGCAGATACGCAGTATTTT

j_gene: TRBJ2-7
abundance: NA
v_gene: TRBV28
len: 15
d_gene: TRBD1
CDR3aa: CASSFGTGNYYEQYF
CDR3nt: TGTGCCAGCAGTTTCGGGACAGGAAACTACTACGAGCAGTACTTC

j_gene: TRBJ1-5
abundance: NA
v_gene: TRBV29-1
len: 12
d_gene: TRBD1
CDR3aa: CSVQTGEQPQHF
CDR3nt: TGCAGCGTTCAGACAGGGGAGCAGCCCCAGCATTTT

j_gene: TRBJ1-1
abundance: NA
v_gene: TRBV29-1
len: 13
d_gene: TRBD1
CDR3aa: CSVTDRGLAEAFF
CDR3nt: TGCAGCGTAACAGACAGGGGGCTCGCTGAAGCTTTCTTT

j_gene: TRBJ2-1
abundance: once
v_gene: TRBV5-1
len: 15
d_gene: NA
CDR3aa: CASSLSSGTKNEQFF
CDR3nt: TGCGCCAGCAGCTTGTCAAGCGGGACAAAGAATGAGCAGTTCTTC

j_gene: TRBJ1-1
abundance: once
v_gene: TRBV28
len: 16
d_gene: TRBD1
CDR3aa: CASSAEPGTGATEAFF
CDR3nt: TGTGCCAGCAGCGCAGAACCCGGGACAGGAGCCACTGAAGCTTTCTTT

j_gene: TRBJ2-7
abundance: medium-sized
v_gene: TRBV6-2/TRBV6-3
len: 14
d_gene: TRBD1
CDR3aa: CASSWDSQASEQYF
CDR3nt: TGTGCCAGCAGTTGGGACAGCCAGGCCTCCGAGCAGTACTTC

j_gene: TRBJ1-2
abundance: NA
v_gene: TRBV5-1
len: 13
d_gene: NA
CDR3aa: CASSLSGADGYTF
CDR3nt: TGCGCCAGCAGCTTGTCTGGGGCTGATGGCTACACCTTC

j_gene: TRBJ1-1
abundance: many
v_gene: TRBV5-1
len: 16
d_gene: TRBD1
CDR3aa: CASSLDPSSGGTEAFF
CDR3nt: TGCGCCAGCAGCTTGGACCCCTCCTCAGGGGGCACTGAAGCTTTCTTT

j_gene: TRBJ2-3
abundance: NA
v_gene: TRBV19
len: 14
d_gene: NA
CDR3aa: CASSISENTDTQYF
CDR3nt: TGTGCCAGTAGTATATCAGAAAACACAGATACGCAGTATTTT

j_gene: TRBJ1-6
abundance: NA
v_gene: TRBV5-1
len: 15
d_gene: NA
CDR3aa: CASSRPDSYNSPLHF
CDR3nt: TGCGCCAGCAGCCGCCCCGACAGTTATAATTCACCCCTCCACTTT

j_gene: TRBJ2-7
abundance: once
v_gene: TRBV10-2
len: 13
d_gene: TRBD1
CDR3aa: CASSHTGAYEQYF
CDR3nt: TGCGCCAGCAGTCATACAGGGGCCTACGAGCAGTACTTC

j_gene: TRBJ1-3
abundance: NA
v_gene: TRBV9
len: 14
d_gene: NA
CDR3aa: CASSPAGRGNTIYF
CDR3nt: TGTGCCAGCAGCCCCGCAGGTCGCGGAAACACCATATATTTT

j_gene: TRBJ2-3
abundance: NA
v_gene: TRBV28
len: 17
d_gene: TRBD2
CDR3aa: CASSRQLAGFTRDTQYF
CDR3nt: TGTGCCAGCAGCCGACAACTAGCGGGGTTTACGCGCGATACGCAGTATTTT

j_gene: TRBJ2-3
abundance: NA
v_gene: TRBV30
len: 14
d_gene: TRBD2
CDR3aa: CAWSGAGVPDTQYF
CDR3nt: TGTGCCTGGAGTGGTGCGGGAGTCCCAGATACGCAGTATTTT

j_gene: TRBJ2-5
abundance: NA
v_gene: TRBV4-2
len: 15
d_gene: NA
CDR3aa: CASSQDLTGQETQYF
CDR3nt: TGTGCCAGCAGCCAAGATTTGACCGGGCAAGAGACCCAGTACTTC

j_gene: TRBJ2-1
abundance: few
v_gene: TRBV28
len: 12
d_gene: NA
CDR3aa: CASTQVRDEQFF
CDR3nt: TGTGCCAGCACCCAGGTGCGGGATGAGCAGTTCTTC

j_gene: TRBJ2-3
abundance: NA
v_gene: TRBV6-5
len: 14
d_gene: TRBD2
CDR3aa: CASSSGLDTDTQYF
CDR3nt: TGTGCCAGCAGCTCGGGACTAGACACAGATACGCAGTATTTT

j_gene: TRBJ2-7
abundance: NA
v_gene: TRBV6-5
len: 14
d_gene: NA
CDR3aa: CASRMVAGPYEQYF
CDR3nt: TGTGCCAGCAGGATGGTCGCAGGGCCCTACGAGCAGTACTTC

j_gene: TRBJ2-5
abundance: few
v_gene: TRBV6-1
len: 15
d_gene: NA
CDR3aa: CASSERPTSQETQYF
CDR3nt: TGTGCCAGCAGTGAACGACCCACTAGCCAAGAGACCCAGTACTTC

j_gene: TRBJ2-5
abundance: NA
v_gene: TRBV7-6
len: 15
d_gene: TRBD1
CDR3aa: CASSRGQGVQETQYF
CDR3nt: TGTGCCAGCAGCAGGGGACAGGGGGTTCAAGAGACCCAGTACTTC

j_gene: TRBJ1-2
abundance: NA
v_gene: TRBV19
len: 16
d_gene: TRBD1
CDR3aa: CASRPNRDRDYYGYTF
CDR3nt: TGTGCCAGTAGACCTAACCGGGACAGGGATTACTATGGCTACACCTTC